The TCR beta chain described here comes from a study of identical twins. TCRdb recomputed calls from the 5' RACE reads with MiXCR, one row per CDR3 protein. The sample lists more than 600,000 distinct CDR3 sequences; around a sixth were seen once. The sample also formed part of further work on T cells expressing NK-cell markers.

This TCR derives from a woman between 18 and 30 years old in good health. What was sequenced was PBMCs.

CDR3 residues: CASSFVRWEQYF. In nucleotides, the CDR3 is TGTGCCAGCAGTTTTGTCAGATGGGAGCAGTACTTC. The rearrangement uses TRBV12-3 or TRBV12-4 and TRBJ2-7; D gene unclear. The CDR3 has 12 residues. V dropped 3 bases and J dropped 7 bases, with 10 bases sitting between them.